Each of the 19 T cell receptor beta chains below was sequenced from the same sample in a study of T-cell reconstitution after alpha-beta-depleted transplantation in children. During its preparation, the TCRbeta library received unique molecular identifiers. In TCRdb, the PCR reads were re-called with MiXCR into one record per CDR3 protein. The sample contains about 90,000 distinct CDR3 sequences, roughly 8.4% of which appear only once. Here the sequenced sample was PBMCs from the stem cell graft donor, taken from the stem cell graft. The receptor source for this set is a human donor who donated a stem cell graft to a child with congenital amegakaryocytic thrombocytopenia.

Ten or more counts support this clonotype. V usage is TRBV2 and J usage is TRBJ2-7, with D perhaps matching TRBD1 (5 bases). The CDR3 is 15 amino acids. CDR1 SNHLY and CDR2 FYNNEI come from the germline V gene. V was pared by 0 bases and J by 3 bases, with 12 bases between. The CDR3 DNA reads as TGTGCCAGCAGTGAAGCCCCTGGGGCGTACTACGAGCAGTACTTC. Translating gives CASSEAPGAYYEQYF. The variable domain in full, completed from reference TRBV2 and TRBJ2-7, reads EPEVTQTPSHQVTQMGQEVILRCVPISNHLYFYWYRQILGQKVEFLVSFYNNEISEKSEIFDDQFSVERPDGSNFTLKIRSTKLEDSAMYFCASSEAPGAYYEQYFGPGTRLTVT.

The chain uses TRBV4-3 and TRBJ2-3, with a tentative D call TRBD2 (7 bases). Between the trimmed V and J ends, which lost 4 bases and 4 bases, there was a span of 15 bases. Germline V gene lookup returns CDR1 LGHNA and CDR2 YSLEER. CDR3 length: 15 amino acids. CDR3 amino acids: CASSPLPGGADTQYF. The CDR3 DNA follows: TGCGCCAGCAGCCCACTACCGGGGGGCGCAGATACGCAGTATTTT.

This clonotype appeared many times. The chain employs TRBV5-1 and TRBJ2-1, with D possibly being TRBD2 (5 bases). The CDR3 extends over 16 amino acids. The germline V and J ends were trimmed by 4 bases and 5 bases, with 19 bases remaining between them. From germline, CDR1 is SGHRS and CDR2 YFSETQ. CDR3 sequence: CASSPVGAEINNEQFF. The CDR3 bases are TGCGCCAGCAGCCCTGTGGGAGCGGAGATTAACAATGAGCAGTTCTTC.

This clonotype was seen repeatedly, ten times or more. The chain links TRBV25-1 to TRBJ2-1, with TRBD2 matching over 13 bases. V was pared by 6 bases and J by 10 bases, with 6 bases of the junction left unmatched. The CDR3 loop spans 14 amino acids. CDR1 MGHDK and CDR2 SYGVNS come from the germline V gene. CDR3 protein: CASRTSGGPREQFF. CDR3 sequence (DNA): TGTGCCAGCAGGACTAGCGGGGGGCCTCGGGAGCAGTTCTTC.

This clonotype has at least ten counts. V gene TRBV6-1 combines with J gene TRBJ2-5, with TRBD1 matching over 7 bases. Germline V CDR1 and CDR2: MNHNS, SASEGT. J was trimmed by 1 base and V by 6 bases; bases with no gene match: 5. The CDR3 has 14 residues. CDR3 amino acids: CASRDAGGQETQYF. CDR3 nucleotides: TGTGCCAGCAGGGACGCAGGGGGCCAAGAGACCCAGTACTTC.

This clonotype was seen many times. The rearrangement uses TRBV12-3 or TRBV12-4 and TRBJ1-2; possibly TRBD1 for D (6 bases). The CDR3 sequence is 12 residues long. V lost 8 bases to trimming and J lost 2 bases, with 9 bases between them. The CDR3 DNA sequence: TGTGCCAGCGGGGACACGAACTATGGCTACACCTTC. It codes for CASGDTNYGYTF.

This clonotype appeared once. The V gene is TRBV4-2, the J gene TRBJ2-2; D is unresolved. Trimming pared 2 bases from V and 2 bases from J, leaving 0 bases between. There are 12 residues in the CDR3. CDR1 LGHNA and CDR2 YNFKEQ come from the germline V gene. The CDR3 nucleotides are TGTGCCAGCAGCCAAAACACCGGGGAGCTGTTTTTT. Translation: CASSQNTGELFF.

This clonotype was seen ten or more times. The chain combines TRBV12-3 or TRBV12-4 with TRBJ2-7, with a weak D call TRBD1 (5 bases). V was cut by 5 bases and J by 0 bases, with 14 bases left in between. This CDR3 is built from 15 residues. The CDR3 sequence is CASSPGHISSYEQYF. For the CDR3, the DNA is TGTGCCAGCAGTCCCGGACATATTAGCTCCTACGAGCAGTACTTC.

This clonotype showed up many times. The genes are TRBV2 and TRBJ2-3; D is possibly TRBD1 (5 bases). In germline, CDR1 is SNHLY, CDR2 FYNNEI. This CDR3 spans 15 amino acids. V was pared by 2 bases and J by 6 bases, with 15 bases between. The CDR3 loop reads CASSESRAGLDTQYF. DNA for the CDR3: TGTGCCAGCAGTGAATCCAGGGCTGGTTTGGATACGCAGTATTTT.

This clonotype was recorded many times. The chain recombines TRBV5-1 with TRBJ1-1; D not resolved. V was cut by 1 base and J by 1 base, with 14 bases left in between. CDR1 is SGHRS and CDR2 is YFSETQ in the germline V gene. The CDR3 loop spans 16 amino acids. CDR3 region: CASSLSSTYPNTEAFF. In DNA, the CDR3 is TGCGCCAGCAGCTTGTCCAGCACATACCCGAACACTGAAGCTTTCTTT.

At least ten counts were recorded for this clonotype. The rearrangement links TRBV28 to TRBJ1-1; D gene ambiguous. The length of the CDR3 is 11 residues. Germline CDR1 MDHEN, CDR2 SYDVKM. V lost 3 bases, J lost 8 bases, and 7 bases lay in between. Here the CDR3 reads CASSFQDEAFF. CDR3 DNA sequence: TGTGCCAGCAGTTTCCAGGACGAAGCTTTCTTT.

In its sample, this clonotype was seen many times. V usage is TRBV7-9 and J usage is TRBJ2-2; tentatively, D is TRBD1 (6 bases). This CDR3 is 16 amino acids long. Trimming removed 4 bases from V and 6 bases from J, with 18 bases in between. Germline V gene data show CDR1 as SEHNR and CDR2 as FQNEAQ (reference sequence). The CDR3, as DNA: TGTGCCAGCAGCTCCGCTCCCCCGGACAGCTCCGGGGAGCTGTTTTTT. Its protein is CASSSAPPDSSGELFF.

This clonotype was counted at least ten times. The chain recombines TRBV5-1 with TRBJ2-6; unclear D gene. Per germline, CDR1 SGHRS and CDR2 YFSETQ. The CDR3 has 14 residues. The ends were cut back, 4 bases at V and 3 bases at J, with 8 bases in the middle. The CDR3 reads CASSAHNGANVLTF. CDR3 nucleotides: TGCGCCAGCAGCGCACACAATGGGGCCAACGTCCTGACTTTC.

This clonotype was observed at least ten times. The rearrangement uses TRBV20-1 and TRBJ2-1, with 10 bases aligning to TRBD1. This CDR3 comprises 17 residues. The V segment lost 1 base and the J segment 2 bases; nucleotides outside the gene matches: 8. Germline V gene data show CDR1 as DFQATT and CDR2 as SNEGSKA (reference sequence). Written as DNA, the CDR3 is TGCAGTGCTAGAGGGGACCCGGGACAGGGGACCTACAATGAGCAGTTCTTC. It translates to CSARGDPGQGTYNEQFF.

Turning to this clonotype: Germline is not matched at one junction end, which may reflect a read error. The genes are TRBV5-1 and TRBJ2-6; D is tentatively TRBD1 or TRBD2 (6 bases each). The CDR3 runs to 15 residues. CDR1 and CDR2 (germline): SGHRS, YFSETQ. CDR3 sequence reads: CASSPSGSGGNGLTF. The CDR3 bases are TGCGCCAGCAGCCCCAGCGGGTCTGGGGGCAACGGCCTGACTTTC.

This clonotype appeared many times. One end of the junction varies from germline; a read error may be responsible. The chain carries TRBV14 and TRBJ2-7; 8 positions agree with TRBD2. Germline assignment: CDR1 SGHDN and CDR2 FVKESK. This CDR3 region has 14 residues. The CDR3 protein is CAGSPSGRSYEQYF. The DNA of the CDR3 is TGTGCCGGCAGCCCAAGCGGGAGATCCTACGAGCAGTACTTC.

This clonotype was observed many times. The CDR3 coding sequence is TGTGCCAGCGGAAACCCGGGACAGAGACTCCATCAGCCCCAGCATTTT. Translation gives CASGNPGQRLHQPQHF. This rearrangement joins TRBV7-2 to TRBJ1-5; 7 bases are shared with TRBD1. The germline V gene has CDR1 SGHTA and CDR2 FQGNSA. The length of the CDR3 is 16 residues. The ends lost 8 bases at V and 5 bases at J; junction bases unmatched: 15.

This clonotype was recorded a few times. The CDR3 reads CASNRQGGTGELFF. For the CDR3, the DNA is TGTGCCAGCAACAGACAGGGCGGCACCGGGGAGCTGTTTTTT. The chain employs TRBV11-2 and TRBJ2-2; 7 bases match TRBD1. CDR3 length equals 14 residues. The trim removed 7 bases at V and 4 bases at J, leaving 6 bases unmatched. Germline CDR1 and CDR2: SGHAT and FQNNGV.

This clonotype was seen only once. The chain has TRBV29-1 and TRBJ2-2, with D possibly being TRBD2 (6 bases). CDR3 length: 16 amino acids. Germline V gene lookup returns CDR1 SQVTM and CDR2 ANQGSEA. V lost 7 bases, J lost 9 bases, and 27 bases lay in between. This CDR3 is CSARGGQKGLARELFF. The CDR3 DNA reads TGCAGCGCCCGTGGTGGGCAGAAGGGTCTAGCGCGGGAGCTGTTTTTT.